This TCR beta chain comes out of a study of beta chain features in type 1 diabetes. Turning to this clone: Its target is not known.

As every portion of the isolated RNA was reverse transcribed, the sequencing read expressed TCRB transcripts. TCRdb's table, derived via immunoSEQ multiplex PCR, lists solely in-frame clones and lacks some. This repertoire shows around 150,000 clones, 8.1% found once; its top ten account for about 0.6%. Notes on the study in general: Comparison showed that naive, central memory and Treg TCRB repertoires appeared more similar among patients than among healthy donors.

Germline CDR1 is MNHNY and CDR2 is SVGAGI (reference sequence). J gave up 7 bases and V 0 bases, and 11 bases lay outside the gene matches. The CDR3 is 16 residues long. Each of the CD4+ naive, central memory, regulatory and stem cell-like memory populations was sorted via CD45RO/CCR7/CD25/CD127/CD95/CD27. The receptor's source is a man younger than 35 in good health. The sequenced sample was central memory CD4+ T cells from blood. This chain joins TRBV6-6 and TRBJ2-7, with 8 bases that match TRBD1. CDR3 DNA sequence: TGTGCCAGCAGTTACTCTCCCAGGGGGCGAGTGTCTGAGCAGTACTTC. It is translated as CASSYSPRGRVSEQYF.